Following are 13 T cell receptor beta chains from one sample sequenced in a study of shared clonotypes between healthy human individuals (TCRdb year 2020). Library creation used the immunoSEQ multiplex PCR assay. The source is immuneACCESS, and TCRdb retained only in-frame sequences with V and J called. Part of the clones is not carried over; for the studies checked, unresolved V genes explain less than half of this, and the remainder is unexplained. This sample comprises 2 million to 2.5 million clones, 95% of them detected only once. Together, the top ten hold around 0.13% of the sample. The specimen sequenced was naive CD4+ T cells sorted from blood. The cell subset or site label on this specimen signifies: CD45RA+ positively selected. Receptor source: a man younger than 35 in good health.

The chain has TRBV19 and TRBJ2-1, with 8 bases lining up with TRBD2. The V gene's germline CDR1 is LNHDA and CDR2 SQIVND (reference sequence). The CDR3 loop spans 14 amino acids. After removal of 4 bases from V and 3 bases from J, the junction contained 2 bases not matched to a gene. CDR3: CASSRAGGYNEQFF. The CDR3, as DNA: TGTGCCAGTAGTAGGGCGGGAGGCTACAATGAGCAGTTCTTC. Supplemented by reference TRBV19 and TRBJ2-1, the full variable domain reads DGGITQSPKYLFRKEGQNVTLSCEQNLNHDAMYWYRQDPGQGLRLIYYSQIVNDFQKGDIAEGYSVSREKKESFPLTVTSAQKNPTAFYLCASSRAGGYNEQFFGPGTRLTVL.

The CDR3, as DNA: TGCAGCGCCCGGGACAGGGTGGTCTACAATGAGCAGTTCTTC. Translation gives CSARDRVVYNEQFF. The genes are TRBV29-1 and TRBJ2-1; TRBD1 matches at 9 bases. The CDR3 has 14 residues. The germline CDR1 and CDR2 sequences are SQVTM and ANQGSEA. With V trimmed by 7 bases and J by 3 bases, 7 bases remained unmatched.

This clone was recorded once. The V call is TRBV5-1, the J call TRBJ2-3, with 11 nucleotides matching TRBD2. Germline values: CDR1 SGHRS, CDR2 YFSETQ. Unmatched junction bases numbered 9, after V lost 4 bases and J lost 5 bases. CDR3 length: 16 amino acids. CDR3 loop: CASSAGTSGDLDTQYF. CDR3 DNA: TGCGCCAGCAGCGCGGGGACTAGCGGAGACTTAGATACGCAGTATTTT. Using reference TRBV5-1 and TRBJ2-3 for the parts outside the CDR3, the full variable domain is KAGVTQTPRYLIKTRGQQVTLSCSPISGHRSVSWYQQTPGQGLQFLFEYFSETQRNKGNFPGRFSGRQFSNSRSEMNVSTLELGDSALYLCASSAGTSGDLDTQYFGPGTRLTVL.

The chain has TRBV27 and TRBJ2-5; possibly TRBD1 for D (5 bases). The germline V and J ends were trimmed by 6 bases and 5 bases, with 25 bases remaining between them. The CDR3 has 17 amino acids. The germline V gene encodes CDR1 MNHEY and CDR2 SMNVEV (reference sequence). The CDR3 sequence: CASSPNGQGKVWETQYF. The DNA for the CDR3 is TGTGCCAGCAGCCCGAACGGGCAGGGAAAAGTTTGGGAGACCCAGTACTTC.

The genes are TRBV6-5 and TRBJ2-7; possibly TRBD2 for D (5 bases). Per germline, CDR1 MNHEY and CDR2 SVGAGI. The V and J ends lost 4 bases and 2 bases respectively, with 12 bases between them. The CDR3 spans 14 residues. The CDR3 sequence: CASSSFGDTYEQYF. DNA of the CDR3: TGTGCCAGCAGTTCCTTCGGGGATACCTACGAGCAGTACTTC.

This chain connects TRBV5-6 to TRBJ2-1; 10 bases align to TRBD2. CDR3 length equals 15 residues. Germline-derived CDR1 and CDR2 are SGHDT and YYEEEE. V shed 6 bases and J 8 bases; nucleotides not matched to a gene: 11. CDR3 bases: TGTGCCAGCACCCGAGGAGCGGGGGGGCCGGATGAGCAGTTCTTC. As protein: CASTRGAGGPDEQFF.

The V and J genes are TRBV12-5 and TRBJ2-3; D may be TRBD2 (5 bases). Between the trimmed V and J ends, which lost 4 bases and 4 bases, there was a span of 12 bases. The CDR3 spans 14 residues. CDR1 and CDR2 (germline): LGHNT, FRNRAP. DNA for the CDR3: TGTGCTAGTGGTTCCTCGGAGGAATCAGATACGCAGTATTTT. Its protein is CASGSSEESDTQYF. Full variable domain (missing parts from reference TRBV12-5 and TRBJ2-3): DARVTQTPRHKVTEMGQEVTMRCQPILGHNTVFWYRQTMMQGLELLAYFRNRAPLDDSGMPKDRFSAEMPDATLATLKIQPSEPRDSAVYFCASGSSEESDTQYFGPGTRLTVL.

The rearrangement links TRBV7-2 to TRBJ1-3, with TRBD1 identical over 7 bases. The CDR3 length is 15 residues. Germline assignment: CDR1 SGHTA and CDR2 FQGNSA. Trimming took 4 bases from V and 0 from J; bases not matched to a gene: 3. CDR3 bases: TGTGCCAGCAGCTCCAGGACAGGCTCTGGAAACACCATATATTTT. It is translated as CASSSRTGSGNTIYF. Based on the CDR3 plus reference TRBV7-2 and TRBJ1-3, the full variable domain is GAGVSQSPSNKVTEKGKDVELRCDPISGHTALYWYRQSLGQGLEFLIYFQGNSAPDKSGLPSDRFSAERTGGSVSTLTIQRTQQEDSAVYLCASSSRTGSGNTIYFGEGSWLTVV.

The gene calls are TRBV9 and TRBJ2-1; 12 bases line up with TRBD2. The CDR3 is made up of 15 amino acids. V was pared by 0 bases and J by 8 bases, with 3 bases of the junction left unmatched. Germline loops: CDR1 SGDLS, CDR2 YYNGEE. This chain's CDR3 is CASSVASGGAYEQFF. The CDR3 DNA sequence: TGTGCCAGCAGCGTAGCTAGCGGGGGGGCCTATGAGCAGTTCTTC. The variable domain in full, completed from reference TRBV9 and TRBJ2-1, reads DSGVTQTPKHLITATGQRVTLRCSPRSGDLSVYWYQQSLDQGLQFLIQYYNGEERAKGNILERFSAQQFPDLHSELNLSSLELGDSALYFCASSVASGGAYEQFFGPGTRLTVL.

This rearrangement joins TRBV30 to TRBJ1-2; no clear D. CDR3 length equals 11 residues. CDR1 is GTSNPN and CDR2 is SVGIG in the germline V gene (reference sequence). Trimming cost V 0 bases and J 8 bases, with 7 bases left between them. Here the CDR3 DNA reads TGTGCCTGGAGTGTAGTTCAGGGCTACACCTTC. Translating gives CAWSVVQGYTF.

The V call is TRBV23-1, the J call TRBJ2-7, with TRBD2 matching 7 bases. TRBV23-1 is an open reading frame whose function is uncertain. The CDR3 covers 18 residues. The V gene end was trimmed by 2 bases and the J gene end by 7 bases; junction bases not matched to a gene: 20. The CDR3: CASSQMDPDTGGGGEQYF. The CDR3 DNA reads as TGCGCCAGCAGTCAAATGGACCCGGACACCGGCGGGGGTGGGGAGCAGTACTTC.

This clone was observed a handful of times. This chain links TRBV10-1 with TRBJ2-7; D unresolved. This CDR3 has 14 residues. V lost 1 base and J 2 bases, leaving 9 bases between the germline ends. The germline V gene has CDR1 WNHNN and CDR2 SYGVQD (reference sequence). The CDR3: CASSELRTAYEQYF. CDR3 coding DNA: TGCGCCAGCAGTGAGTTAAGGACGGCCTACGAGCAGTACTTC.

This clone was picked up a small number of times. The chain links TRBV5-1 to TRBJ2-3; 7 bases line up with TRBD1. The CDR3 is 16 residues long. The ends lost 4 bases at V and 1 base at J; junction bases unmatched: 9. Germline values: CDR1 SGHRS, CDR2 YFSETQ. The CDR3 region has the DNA TGCGCCAGCAGCCAAGGCACAGGGGCGGGCACAGATACGCAGTATTTT. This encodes CASSQGTGAGTDTQYF.